Following are 3 T cell receptor beta chains from one sample sequenced in a study of T cells in Graves' hyperthyroidism and ophthalmopathy. TCR beta CDR3 region amplification was performed from RNA transcripts. Initially, a first-round RT-PCR of the TCR CDR3 employed the HTBI primer set. TCRdb ran MiXCR on the multiplex PCR reads and lists one entry per CDR3 protein. This table holds about 330,000 distinct CDR3 sequences, roughly an eighth found once. Sample: blood. All receptors come from a woman in her forties with Graves' ophthalmopathy.

This clonotype was detected many times. This rearrangement joins TRBV20-1 to TRBJ1-5; D unclear. V lost 3 bases to trimming and J lost 0 bases, with 6 bases between them. Per germline, CDR1 DFQATT and CDR2 SNEGSKA (reference sequence). This CDR3 has 13 residues. Here the CDR3 reads CSASQASNQPQHF. The CDR3 DNA follows: TGCAGTGCTAGCCAGGCTAGCAATCAGCCCCAGCATTTT.

This clonotype was detected ten times or more. V gene TRBV11-2 combines with J gene TRBJ2-3; D is ambiguous. CDR3 length: 16 residues. Germline lookup yields CDR1 SGHAT and CDR2 FQNNGV. V lost 1 base, J lost 4 bases, and 15 bases lay in between. CDR3 sequence (DNA): TGTGCCAGCAGCTTAGTGCCGGGTTTTGGGGCAGATACGCAGTATTTT. Translation: CASSLVPGFGADTQYF.

This clonotype appeared a few times. A clone one base away is much larger, so this may be a read error. The rearrangement links TRBV2 to TRBJ1-4; TRBD1 agrees at 8 bases. The CDR3 consists of 17 residues. Germline CDR1 is SNHLY and CDR2 is FYNNEI. The chain's CDR3 is CASSLTGAFATSEKLFF. The CDR3 bases are TGTGCCAGCAGTCTGACAGGGGCCTTTGCAACTAGTGAAAAACTGTTTTTT.